This T cell receptor (beta chain) was documented in a study of T cells in Graves' hyperthyroidism and ophthalmopathy (dated by TCRdb to about 2019). For context, the study as a whole: Peripheral blood samples were taken at initial diagnosis, before any treatment was given. To identify distinguishing TCR V-J signatures, a discovery cohort of roughly 100 patients was used, comprising approximately 40 with Graves' ophthalmopathy and roughly 60 with stable Graves' hyperthyroidism. Prospective prediction of ophthalmopathy was tested in an independent validation cohort consisting of some 20 hyperthyroidism patients and around 16 patients who later progressed to ophthalmopathy. For training and testing, the approximately 97 patients in the discovery cohort were randomly divided in a 7:3 ratio. In several Graves' hyperthyroidism patients, the study also compared T-cell repertoires from thyroid tissue with T-cell repertoires from blood. Once sampling was done, hyperthyroidism patients were given methimazole at a starting dose of 30 mg daily, whereas ophthalmopathy patients were given high-dose intravenous methylprednisolone. The paper describes TCR Vbeta CDR3 sequencing of 140 or so peripheral blood samples, made up of 43 ophthalmopathy patients, around 78 hyperthyroidism patients and 17 progressor patients. Results the study describes overall, beyond this receptor: Most expanded thyroid clonotypes (frequency above 0.001) were also detected in blood, suggesting blood repertoires may reflect thyroid immune responses. During validation, the model predicted progression to ophthalmopathy a median of approximately 6 months ahead of onset, with more than 55% sensitivity and more than 72% specificity. In cross-validation, a model built on a 13 V-J signature told ophthalmopathy apart from stable hyperthyroidism with less than 90% sensitivity and around 83% specificity, and in testing the same model reached 80%/75%. No statistical method was used to fix the sample size in advance, and group allocation was not hidden from the investigators.

Ophthalmopathy patients had moderately to severely active disease, with a Clinical Activity Score of 3 or more, a NOSPECS grade of 4 or more, and a disease duration of less than 3 months. Any patient with an uncontrolled infection, another autoimmune disease, pregnancy or lactation was excluded. Diagnoses were established on the basis of clinical symptoms, serum thyroxine and TRAb, thyroid ultrasound, and orbital computed tomography. Ficoll-Paque density gradient centrifugation was used to isolate PBMCs from around 10 ml of fresh peripheral blood. Total RNA was extracted with Trizol reagent, and quality was checked on an Agilent 2100 Bioanalyzer. Comment on this clonotype: Its target antigen remains unknown. Base quality data are lacking; no much larger clone is found one base away.

CDR1 and CDR2 were assigned from the germline V gene (reference sequence) as DFQATT and SNEGSKA. V loses 0 bases of germline sequence and J loses 8 bases, and the interval between the two ends is 10 bases. Spanning cysteine to phenylalanine, the CDR3 consists of 13 amino acids. Only the CDR3 region is kept as DNA, spanning 39 bases read in frame from base 1. The TCR beta CDR3 regions were amplified from the RNA transcripts. The first round of RT-PCR for the TCR CDR3 was performed with the HTBI primer set and the Qiagen OneStep RT-PCR kit. The libraries were constructed in a second round of multiplex PCR and then size-selected and purified. Libraries were sequenced paired-end with 100 bp reads on an Illumina HiSeq2000. Regarding the original processing steps: SOAPnuke was used to process the raw data, throwing out any read that contained adapters or uncalled bases, had a mean Phred below 15, or lacked an exact constant-primer or identifier match. High-quality paired reads were merged using COPE v1.2.5, and each unique nucleotide sequence was defined as a clonotype. Clonotypes were aligned to IMGT TRBV, TRBD and TRBJ reference segments using MiTCR v1.1. The analysis included only V-J combinations with a frequency above 0.0001, which together covered more than 98% of the repertoires. A TCS score was defined as the ratio between F50 (clonal expansion) and ExV (chaos), using BLOSUM62-based TCRdist between CDR3 peptides within each V-J. Welch's t-statistics and random forest reduced 450 to 600 V-J features to fewer than 15, which were used in a naive Bayes classifier (R e1071). TCRdb cleaned the public reads at Q25 with fastp, built clones with MiXCR and kept in-frame beta chains. Each entry is one CDR3 protein sequence, shown with its most common DNA and genes. For this entry, the V and J calls and clone size follow TCRdb and not the study's own pipeline. In all, the sample holds hundreds of thousands of distinct CDR3 sequences, and about 20% of those were seen once. In total, the top ten clones hold roughly 47% of the sample.

The TCR originated in a man in his forties with Graves' ophthalmopathy. In this chain, TRBV20-1 is recombined with TRBJ1-4; possibly the D gene is TRBD1, per 6 matching bases. Material: blood. The bases are TGCAGTGCTAGAGACAGGGGACTGGAAAAACTGTTTTTT. This sequence encodes CSARDRGLEKLFF.